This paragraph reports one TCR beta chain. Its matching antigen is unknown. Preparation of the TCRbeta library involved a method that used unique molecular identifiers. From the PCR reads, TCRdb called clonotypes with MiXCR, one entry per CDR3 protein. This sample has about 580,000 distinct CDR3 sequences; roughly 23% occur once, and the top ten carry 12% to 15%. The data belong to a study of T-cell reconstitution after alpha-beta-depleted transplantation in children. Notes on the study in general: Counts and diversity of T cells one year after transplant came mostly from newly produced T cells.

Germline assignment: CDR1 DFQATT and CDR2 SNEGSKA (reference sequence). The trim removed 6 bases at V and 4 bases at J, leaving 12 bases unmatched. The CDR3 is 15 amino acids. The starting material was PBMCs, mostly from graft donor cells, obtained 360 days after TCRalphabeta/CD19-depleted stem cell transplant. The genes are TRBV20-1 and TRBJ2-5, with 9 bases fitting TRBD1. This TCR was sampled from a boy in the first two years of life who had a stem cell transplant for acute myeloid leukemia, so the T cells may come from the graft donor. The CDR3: CSAPADRGPRETQYF. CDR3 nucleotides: TGCAGTGCCCCCGCGGACAGGGGTCCTCGAGAGACCCAGTACTTC.